This TCR beta chain was retrieved from a study of cytomegalovirus exposure and HLA in healthy donors. The CDR3 runs 15 residues. Germline lookup yields CDR1 SGHVS and CDR2 FQNEAQ. V dropped 1 base and J dropped 3 bases, with 7 bases sitting between them. This PCR relied on a set of 60 Vbeta primers and 13 Jbeta primers. Clones were read by immunoSEQ multiplex PCR, and TCRdb kept only the in-frame ones, dropping some. The sample records over 65,000 clones, 75% to 85% being singletons. This clone appeared a single time. This rearrangement joins TRBV7-8 to TRBJ1-6; D call uncertain. What was sequenced was PBMCs. The sequence was collected from a middle-aged woman in good health and CMV-seropositive. CDR3 residues: CASSLGGGYNSPLHF. CDR3 DNA sequence: TGTGCCAGCAGCTTAGGGGGAGGCTATAATTCACCCCTCCACTTT.